Here is one T cell receptor (beta chain) with its context. The data derive from a study of blood T cell repertoires in COVID-19. The CDR3 has 13 residues. Germline CDR1 reads LNHDA; CDR2 reads SQIVND (reference sequence). Trimming took 6 bases from V and 0 from J, leaving 8 bases between them. Individuals drawn from around 25 US areas were about 18 to 89 years old. Cohort placement rested on clinical history that participants reported themselves. Profiling relied on immunoSEQ multiplex PCR, and the TCRdb table lists in-frame clones only, not all of them. The table shows roughly 250,000 clones, with roughly 91% occurring only once.

The origin of this receptor is a woman aged 40 to 55 with acute COVID-19. Specimen: PBMCs or T cells enriched from blood (not recorded which). V gene TRBV19 combines with J gene TRBJ1-2; D remains ambiguous. DNA for the CDR3: TGTGCCAGTAGACCGACTACTAACTATGGCTACACCTTC. This encodes CASRPTTNYGYTF.